One and the same sample provided the 30 T cell receptor beta chains below, sequenced in a study of T cell responses to AZD1222 COVID-19 vaccine. Clones were sequenced by immunoSEQ multiplex PCR, and TCRdb holds only the in-frame ones, with some missing. The sample shows about 180,000 clones, roughly 91% of them seen only once. The sequenced sample was peripheral blood, obtained 28 days after the second AZD1222 dose. Source of these receptors: an adult who received the AZD1222 COVID-19 vaccine.

This chain joins TRBV3-1 (or the pseudogene TRBV3-2) and TRBJ1-6; D is unclear. Trimming took 4 bases from V and 10 from J, leaving 17 bases between them. The CDR3 length is 15 residues. Germline V gives CDR1 LGHDT, CDR2 YNNKEL (reference sequence). The CDR3 bases are TGTGCCAGCAGCCCCGGCATTCCTGTGCTGTCACCCCTCCACTTT. Translated, it gives CASSPGIPVLSPLHF.

The chain has TRBV6-2 or TRBV6-3 and TRBJ1-6; TRBD1 agrees at 8 bases. Trimming removed 0 bases from V and 7 bases from J; junction bases left unmatched: 5. Germline V lookup: CDR1 MNHEY, CDR2 SVGEGT. CDR3 length equals 16 residues. CDR3 protein: CASSYSGRQGNSPLHF. For the CDR3, the DNA is TGTGCCAGCAGTTACTCGGGTCGACAGGGGAATTCACCCCTCCACTTT.

V is TRBV5-6 and J is TRBJ2-6; a possible D gene is TRBD1 (7 bases). Trimming cost V 4 bases and J 2 bases, with 19 bases left between them. The length of the CDR3 is 18 residues. Germline CDR1 SGHDT, CDR2 YYEEEE. For the CDR3, the DNA is TGTGCCAGCAGCAGAGCAGGGGGGCTCCGGGCTGGGGCCAACGTCCTGACTTTC. Protein sequence: CASSRAGGLRAGANVLTF. The full variable domain, its missing parts supplied by reference TRBV5-6 and TRBJ2-6, is DAGVTQSPTHLIKTRGQQVTLRCSPKSGHDTVSWYQQALGQGPQFIFQYYEEEERQRGNFPDRFSGHQFPNYSSELNVNALLLGDSALYLCASSRAGGLRAGANVLTFGAGSRLTVL.

The J gene is TRBJ2-7, the V gene TRBV7-3, with D unclear. In germline, CDR1 is SGHTA, CDR2 FQGTGA. V was trimmed by 5 bases and J by 3 bases, leaving 11 bases between them. This CDR3 comprises 13 residues. CDR3 DNA sequence: TGTGCCAGCAGCCCCCATCCGAACTACGAGCAGTACTTC. It specifies CASSPHPNYEQYF.

This clone has only a few counts. This chain connects TRBV2 to TRBJ1-5; D is possibly TRBD1 (6 bases). Trimming stripped 4 bases from V and 2 bases from J, with 12 bases between. From germline, CDR1 is SNHLY and CDR2 FYNNEI. The CDR3 spans 15 residues. The CDR3 is CASSGGGLGNQPQHF. The CDR3 DNA reads as TGTGCCAGCAGTGGTGGGGGGCTCGGCAATCAGCCCCAGCATTTT.

This clone appeared a single time. This chain connects TRBV6-5 to TRBJ1-2, with D possibly being TRBD1 (6 bases). Trimming cost V 2 bases and J 5 bases, with 9 bases left between them. CDR3 size: 13 residues. Germline CDR1 MNHEY, CDR2 SVGAGI. CDR3 DNA: TGTGCCAGCAGTTACGAACAGGGTTATGGCTACACCTTC. Protein: CASSYEQGYGYTF.

This clone was detected once. The chain joins TRBV11-2 to TRBJ1-6; D ambiguous. The CDR3 length is 13 residues. V was shortened by 4 bases and J by 10 bases, with 11 bases between the two germline ends. Germline values: CDR1 SGHAT, CDR2 FQNNGV. CDR3 protein: CASSSPRRSPLHF. CDR3 in DNA: TGTGCCAGCAGCTCCCCTCGCCGGTCACCCCTCCACTTT.

The chain couples TRBV28 to TRBJ1-5, with 7 positions matching TRBD1. The J segment lost 5 bases and the V segment lost 6 bases, leaving 7 bases of the junction unmatched. CDR1 is MDHEN and CDR2 is SYDVKM in the germline V gene. This CDR3 has 14 residues. In nucleotides, the CDR3 is TGTGCCAGCAGGTTCCGGGACAGACATCAGCCCCAGCATTTT. Protein sequence: CASRFRDRHQPQHF. The entire variable domain, with the rest obtained from reference TRBV28 and TRBJ1-5, is as follows: DVKVTQSSRYLVKRTGEKVFLECVQDMDHENMFWYRQDPGLGLRLIYFSYDVKMKEKGDIPEGYSVSREKKERFSLILESASTNQTSMYLCASRFRDRHQPQHFGDGTRLSIL.

The J gene is TRBJ2-6, the V gene TRBV18; D is unresolved. In germline, CDR1 is KGHSH, CDR2 LQKENI. The CDR3 totals 15 residues. The ends were cut back, 1 base at V and 1 base at J, with 5 bases in the middle. CDR3 in amino acids: CASSPRGSGANVLTF. CDR3 nucleotides: TGTGCCAGCTCACCACGGGGATCTGGGGCCAACGTCCTGACTTTC.

Regarding this clone: Other DNA sequences in this specimen translate into the identical CDR3. The genes are TRBV19 and TRBJ1-1; no clear D. CDR3 size: 14 residues. CDR1 LNHDA and CDR2 SQIVND come from the germline V gene (reference sequence). The V gene lost 0 bases and the J gene lost 4 bases, with 9 bases spanning the gap. In nucleotides, the CDR3 is TGTGCCAGTAGTATAGATCGGGGTGGCACTGAAGCTTTCTTT. It translates to CASSIDRGGTEAFF.

This clone was observed a handful of times. The V gene is TRBV3-1 (or the pseudogene TRBV3-2), the J gene TRBJ1-2, with D perhaps matching TRBD1 (6 bases). The CDR3 is 12 amino acids. V gave up 10 bases and J gave up 5 bases, with 14 bases separating them. CDR1 and CDR2 (germline): LGHDT, YNNKEL (reference sequence). The CDR3 bases are TGTGCCACCAGGGACAAACCTTATGGCTACACCTTC. It encodes CATRDKPYGYTF.

This rearrangement joins TRBV7-8 to TRBJ1-1; D not resolved. V shed 0 bases and J shed 1 base, with 9 bases lying between them. This CDR3 is built from 15 residues. The germline V gene has CDR1 SGHVS and CDR2 FQNEAQ. In nucleotides, the CDR3 is TGTGCCAGCAGCTTAGCTCGGTTCTCGAACACTGAAGCTTTCTTT. The encoded protein is CASSLARFSNTEAFF.

V is TRBV30 and J is TRBJ1-4; D not certain. Trimming cost V 0 bases and J 8 bases, with 13 bases left between them. The CDR3 sequence is 14 residues long. CDR1 and CDR2 (germline): GTSNPN, SVGIG (reference sequence). CDR3 coding DNA: TGTGCCTGGAGTGTAATGGGGATTGGCGAAAAACTGTTTTTT. It codes for CAWSVMGIGEKLFF.

J is TRBJ1-2 and V is TRBV6-1; 7 positions match TRBD1. Germline CDR1 MNHNS, CDR2 SASEGT. V trimming: 0 bases; J trimming: 8 bases; junction bases outside the gene matches: 12. The CDR3 is 16 residues long. The CDR3 DNA reads TGTGCCAGCAGTGAAGCGCTTCGGCAGGGGGTAAGGGGCTACACCTTC. Residues: CASSEALRQGVRGYTF.

J is TRBJ2-4 and V is TRBV2, with D uncertain. From germline, CDR1 is SNHLY and CDR2 FYNNEI. V gave up 6 bases and J gave up 0 bases, with 6 bases separating them. The CDR3 extends over 13 amino acids. In DNA form, the CDR3 reads TGTGCCAGCAGGGTCCTAGCCAAAAACATTCAGTACTTC. As protein: CASRVLAKNIQYF. Full variable domain (missing parts from reference TRBV2 and TRBJ2-4): EPEVTQTPSHQVTQMGQEVILRCVPISNHLYFYWYRQILGQKVEFLVSFYNNEISEKSEIFDDQFSVERPDGSNFTLKIRSTKLEDSAMYFCASRVLAKNIQYFGAGTRLSVL.

The chain combines TRBV6-5 with TRBJ2-7; 11 positions agree with TRBD1. CDR1 and CDR2 (germline): MNHEY, SVGAGI. There are 16 residues in the CDR3. Trimming took 4 bases from V and 0 from J; bases not matched to a gene: 5. This CDR3 is CASSSTGTGGSYEQYF. The DNA for the CDR3 is TGTGCCAGCAGTTCTACCGGGACAGGGGGCTCCTACGAGCAGTACTTC.

The chain uses TRBV9 and TRBJ1-1, with D maybe TRBD1 (6 bases). This CDR3 comprises 17 residues. V lost 7 bases and J 3 bases, leaving 25 bases between the germline ends. Looked up from germline, CDR1 is SGDLS and CDR2 is YYNGEE. This chain's CDR3 is CASGGNRAKGVDTEAFF. DNA of the CDR3: TGTGCCAGCGGGGGGAACAGGGCGAAAGGTGTTGACACTGAAGCTTTCTTT. Drawing the rest from reference TRBV9 and TRBJ1-1, the complete variable domain is DSGVTQTPKHLITATGQRVTLRCSPRSGDLSVYWYQQSLDQGLQFLIQYYNGEERAKGNILERFSAQQFPDLHSELNLSSLELGDSALYFCASGGNRAKGVDTEAFFGQGTRLTVV.

V gene TRBV3-1 (or the pseudogene TRBV3-2) combines with J gene TRBJ2-5; the D is unclear. Trimming took off 0 bases at V and 1 base at J, with 6 bases between the two ends. From germline, CDR1 is LGHDT and CDR2 YNNKEL (reference sequence). The CDR3 sequence is 14 residues long. CDR3: CASSQEASQETQYF. CDR3 coding DNA: TGTGCCAGCAGCCAAGAGGCTAGCCAAGAGACCCAGTACTTC.

This clone occurred a few times. This chain joins TRBV28 and TRBJ1-5, with unresolved D. CDR3 length equals 16 residues. The V gene's germline CDR1 is MDHEN and CDR2 SYDVKM. V lost 6 bases, J lost 1 base, and 16 bases lay in between. The CDR3 loop reads CASSIPGSRSNQPQHF. The CDR3 DNA follows: TGTGCCAGCAGCATTCCAGGCTCCAGGAGCAATCAGCCCCAGCATTTT.

This chain links TRBV3-1 (or the pseudogene TRBV3-2) with TRBJ2-7, with D possibly matching TRBD1 (6 bases). This CDR3 spans 13 amino acids. Trimming removed 1 base at V and 4 bases at J, with 8 bases between. CDR1 is LGHDT, CDR2 YNNKEL, per germline (reference sequence). The CDR3 region is CASSQVTGYEQYF. The CDR3 bases are TGTGCCAGCAGCCAAGTAACAGGGTACGAGCAGTACTTC.

This chain uses TRBV6-5 with TRBJ1-2; TRBD1 matches 12 bases. The CDR3 contains 15 residues. CDR1 is MNHEY, CDR2 SVGAGI, per germline. After removal of 6 bases from V and 4 bases from J, the junction contained 6 bases not matched to a gene. CDR3 loop: CASRSGTGGSYGYTF. As DNA, the CDR3 is TGTGCCAGCAGATCCGGGACAGGGGGCAGCTATGGCTACACCTTC.

This clone has a single count. The CDR3, as DNA: TGTGCCAGCAGCCAAGAGAAGAGGGGGACTTTTGGGGCCAAAAACATTCAGTACTTC. Its protein is CASSQEKRGTFGAKNIQYF. The rearrangement joins TRBV4-2 to TRBJ2-4; the D call may be TRBD1 or TRBD2 (6 bases each). Trimming took off 0 bases at V and 1 base at J, with 19 bases between the two ends. CDR1 and CDR2 from the germline V gene are LGHNA and YNFKEQ. The CDR3 covers 19 residues.

The rearrangement joins TRBV7-9 to TRBJ1-2; 10 bases are shared with TRBD1. This CDR3 comprises 13 residues. In germline, CDR1 is SEHNR, CDR2 FQNEAQ (reference sequence). V lost 3 bases and J lost 6; bases outside the gene matches: 1. DNA of the CDR3: TGTGCCAGCAGCTTGGACAGGGGGAATGGCTACACCTTC. It yields the protein CASSLDRGNGYTF. Filled out from reference TRBV7-9 and TRBJ1-2, the complete variable domain reads DTGVSQNPRHKITKRGQNVTFRCDPISEHNRLYWYRQTLGQGPEFLTYFQNEAQLEKSRLLSDRFSAERPKGSFSTLEIQRTEQGDSAMYLCASSLDRGNGYTFGSGTRLTVV.

The rearrangement uses TRBV4-3 and TRBJ1-6; D not certain. From germline, CDR1 is LGHNA and CDR2 YSLEER. The CDR3 covers 17 residues. The germline V and J ends were trimmed by 0 bases and 0 bases, with 9 bases remaining between them. The CDR3 spells CASSQDPPSSYNSPLHF. For the CDR3, the DNA is TGCGCCAGCAGCCAAGATCCCCCGAGCTCCTATAATTCACCCCTCCACTTT.

The genes are TRBV5-6 and TRBJ1-6; D remains unclear. CDR3 length: 14 amino acids. Trimming took off 5 bases at V and 6 bases at J, with 12 bases between the two ends. CDR1 SGHDT and CDR2 YYEEEE come from the germline V gene. CDR3 sequence reads: CASRTGSTNSPLHF. The CDR3 DNA is TGTGCCAGCAGAACCGGGTCGACTAATTCACCCCTCCACTTT.

This chain uses TRBV6-2 or TRBV6-3 with TRBJ2-2, with 7 bases identical to TRBD1. The CDR3 extends over 15 amino acids. From germline, CDR1 is MNHEY and CDR2 SVGEGT. The ends lost 5 bases at V and 0 bases at J; junction bases unmatched: 3. The CDR3 nucleotides read TGTGCCAGCAGTCTCGGGACAGCGAACACCGGGGAGCTGTTTTTT. Residues: CASSLGTANTGELFF.

The chain employs TRBV28 and TRBJ1-3; the match to TRBD1 covers 7 bases. V gave up 8 bases and J gave up 4 bases; unmatched junction bases: 8. The CDR3 contains 14 residues. Germline CDR1 and CDR2: MDHEN and SYDVKM. CDR3 region: CASGGTDSGNTIYF. As DNA, the CDR3 is TGTGCCAGCGGCGGGACAGATTCAGGAAACACCATATATTTT.

The chain recombines TRBV10-3 with TRBJ1-4, with D tentatively TRBD1 (5 bases). CDR1 and CDR2 (germline): ENHRY, SYGVKD. Between the trimmed V and J ends, which lost 10 bases and 3 bases, there was a span of 12 bases. The CDR3 length is 13 residues. Here the CDR3 reads CATLRGANEKLFF. CDR3 in DNA: TGTGCCACCCTTCGGGGGGCTAATGAAAAACTGTTTTTT.

This clone was observed once. This sequence joins TRBV20-1 and TRBJ2-3; D possibly corresponds to TRBD2 (6 bases). The germline CDR1 and CDR2 sequences are DFQATT and SNEGSKA (reference sequence). Trimming stripped 3 bases from V and 8 bases from J, with 15 bases between. The CDR3 runs to 13 residues. CDR3 nucleotide sequence: TGCAGTGCTAGTCGGCCCGGGGAGGCTACGCAGTATTTT. This gives the protein CSASRPGEATQYF.

The V and J genes are TRBV10-1 and TRBJ2-3; the match to TRBD1 covers 8 bases. J was trimmed by 3 bases and V by 3 bases; bases with no gene match: 2. CDR3 length: 14 amino acids. CDR1 is WNHNN and CDR2 is SYGVQD in the germline V gene (reference sequence). Here the CDR3 reads CASSDRGRTDTQYF. CDR3 nucleotides: TGCGCCAGCAGTGACAGGGGGCGAACAGATACGCAGTATTTT.